This T cell receptor beta chain comes out of a study of vaccination and CD4 T cells after COVID-19. In the study overall: The control cultures got either a CEFX pool, an HIV-1 Nef pool, or no peptide at all.

Cultured CD4+ T cells had their DNA profiled by the Oncomine TCR Beta short-read assay. TCRdb re-analysed the PCR reads in MiXCR, keeping a single row per CDR3 protein. The table lists about 14,000 distinct CDR3 sequences, around three fifths of them singletons. This clonotype was counted only a few times. What it binds is unknown. The treatment denotes: roughly 10-day PBMC culture with coronavirus spike peptide pools or control peptides (ViraFEST assay). Before TCRs were sequenced, ViraFEST expanded antigen-specific T cells with peptide pools. Culture of 1.9 million or so PBMCs per well took place with 7.5 to 10 IU/ml IL-2 and roughly 9.8 ug/ml peptide pools. V lost 7 bases and J lost 2; bases outside the gene matches: 5. CDR1 and CDR2 from the germline V gene are DFQATT and SNEGSKA (reference sequence). This CDR3 is 14 amino acids long.

The chain links TRBV20-1 to TRBJ2-3; 11 nucleotides align to TRBD2. The sequenced material came from CD4+ T cells from blood, cultured in vitro. This receptor was taken from a human donor who had recovered from COVID-19. CDR3: CSGASGRFTDTQYF. The CDR3 bases are TGCAGTGGGGCTAGCGGGAGGTTCACAGATACGCAGTATTTT.